This T cell receptor beta chain was observed in a study of CXCR3-negative and CXCR3-positive naive CD8 T cells. The CD45RO-CCR7+CD27+CD95- phenotype denoted naive CD8+ T cells. The CDR3 is 17 amino acids. CDR1 is SGHVS, CDR2 FQNEAQ, per germline. The TRB cDNA libraries were prepared by 5' RACE with UMI labels. TCRdb re-called the 5' RACE reads and shows each CDR3 protein once, DNA omitted. Seen in this sample are roughly 130,000 distinct CDR3 sequences; the ten most common clones hold roughly 0.6%. Study-level findings and limits: A higher hydrophobicity marked the TRB CDR3s of CXCR3-positive naive cells versus CXCR3-negative naive cells. Naive CXCR3-negative cells resembled naive CXCR3-positive cells in TRBV-TRBJ usage; memory cells differed. Naive subsets did not differ in surface CD5, and TRB CDR3 properties served to infer TCR strength. Partly lower CXCR3 expression followed cryopreservation, and most assays relied on fresh PBMCs.

Concerning this clonotype: Its specificity is not known.

The source is a human donor in good health. Some clones in this sample may be carry-over from other donors' samples. The chain recombines TRBV7-8 with TRBJ2-3; TCRdb lists TRBD1, though no DNA is available to test this call. Sequenced: naive CXCR3+ CD8+ T cells from blood. Subset reported: CD45RO-CCR7+CD27+CD95- naive CD8+ T cells expressing CXCR3 (TNR3+). CDR3 residues: CASSPIVRGPSTDTQYF.